This record looks at one T cell receptor (beta chain) sequence and its context. This entry is derived from a study of blood T cell repertoires in COVID-19. Overall study: Samples taken during acute and convalescent COVID-19 were collected in the United States, Italy and Spain.

Trimming took off 5 bases at V and 4 bases at J, with 15 bases between the two ends. The CDR3 runs 15 residues. CDR1 and CDR2 (germline): MGHRA, YSYEKL. As originally analysed: Estimated nucleated cell counts came from reference gene primer amplification. Assay used: immunoSEQ multiplex PCR; TCRdb lists only in-frame clones, some missing. The V and J calls and clone size come from that table; D and trimming were worked out from the DNA. Seen here are some 140,000 clones, roughly 80% observed once, and the top ten hold around 5.5%. Recruitment covered about two dozen US areas and drew participants whose ages spanned about 18 to 90 years. Participants reported their clinical history, and cohort assignment relied on those reports.

The clonotype comes from a middle-aged man with acute COVID-19. The specimen was PBMCs or T cells enriched from blood (not recorded which). The V call is TRBV4-1, the J call TRBJ2-1; a possible D gene is TRBD2 (5 bases). The CDR3 here is CASSSGLENYNEQFF. The CDR3 DNA follows: TGCGCCAGCAGCTCTGGACTGGAGAATTACAATGAGCAGTTCTTC.